Given below is one T cell receptor beta chain in context. The identical CDR3 is also encoded by other nucleotide sequences in the sample. Germline V lookup: CDR1 GTSNPN, CDR2 SVGIG (reference sequence). The CDR3 is 14 residues long. Trimming removed 3 bases from V and 0 bases from J, with 11 bases in between. These data are taken from a study of T cell changes during pregnancy in multiple sclerosis. The method was immunoSEQ multiplex PCR; TCRdb's version includes in-frame clones alone and lacks a portion of them. The data show some 48,000 clones, with roughly 94% seen just once and less than 6.5% held by the top ten.

The starting material was CD8+ T cells from peripheral blood mononuclear cells, obtained in the first trimester of pregnancy. This sequence originates from a female donor with multiple sclerosis, enrolled in a pregnancy study. The J gene is TRBJ1-1, the V gene TRBV30; D perhaps matches TRBD1 (5 bases). The CDR3 DNA is TGTGCCTGGAGGGACATGCCTATGAACACTGAAGCTTTCTTT. It yields the protein CAWRDMPMNTEAFF.